This record concerns one T cell receptor beta chain sequence. Antigen unknown. It was with a sample-barcoded 5' primer and a J-beta primer mix that a second PCR of roughly 6 to 11 cycles was run. Researchers report that each sample yielded at least 2.5 million CDR3-containing paired-end reads. TCRdb re-derived calls from the 5' RACE reads in MiXCR, one entry per CDR3 protein. The profile shows over 1,500,000 distinct CDR3 sequences, just under 50% of them singletons. CDR1 and CDR2 from the germline V gene are KGHDR and SFDVKD. V lost 3 bases to trimming and J lost 7 bases; unmatched junction nucleotides: 6. There are 15 residues in the CDR3. These data come from a study of blood T cells in healthy people across ages. Study results and limitations: While age rose, TCR beta diversity per million T cells dropped in a roughly linear way. When one million T cells were used, diversity estimates were thought to be underestimates. Changes seen in expanded clonotypes were possibly confounded by donor CMV status left unknown.

The sequencing input was blood. The TCR was taken from a middle-aged woman in good health. This rearrangement joins TRBV24-1 to TRBJ2-3, with 10 bases aligning to TRBD1. The CDR3 DNA follows: TGTGCCACCAGTGATCCCGGGACAGGGGTATATACGCAGTATTTT. It is translated as CATSDPGTGVYTQYF.